The rows below give T cell receptor beta chains drawn from one sample of a study of human T cells and chemical hapten exposure. TCRdb re-called the RACE reads through MiXCR, storing one row per CDR3 protein. The sample comprises 350,000 or so distinct CDR3 sequences, 5.5% to 8% of which are singletons, and about 8% rests with the top ten. The input for sequencing was whole blood, taken in connection with sensitization to the hapten diphenylcyclopropenone (DPC). These receptors all come from a woman aged 18-29 years with alopecia areata. Some clones in this sample may be carry-over from other donors' samples. The CDR3 runs from the conserved cysteine through the conserved F or W. Each record gives: clone size, D gene, J gene, V gene, CDR3 DNA, CDR3 protein. A D gene is named only where the DNA matches it firmly. Clone size, where shown, is once, few, many, or a class for clones that have expanded.

many | TRBD2 | TRBJ2-7 | TRBV12-3/TRBV12-4 | TGTGCCAGCAGTTTTGGTCTAGCGGGGGGTGAGCAGTACTTC | CASSFGLAGGEQYF
few | TRBD2 | TRBJ2-3 | TRBV6-5 | TGTGCCAGCAGTCTCGGGACTAGCGGGGGGTTGCTAAATACGCAGTATTTT | CASSLGTSGGLLNTQYF
many | . | TRBJ2-3 | TRBV15 | TGTGCCACCAGCAGAGCGGCGGGATATGTCACAGATACGCAGTATTTT | CATSRAAGYVTDTQYF
. | TRBD1 | TRBJ1-1 | TRBV5-1 | TGCGCCAGCAGCTTGGATGGCCCCTTGACAGGGGGCGCCGAAGCTTTCTTT | CASSLDGPLTGGAEAFF
. | . | TRBJ2-5 | TRBV2 | TGTGCCAGCACCTGGGGGGCCAACCCAGAGACCCAGTACTTC | CASTWGANPETQYF
few | TRBD1 | TRBJ1-1 | TRBV6-5 | TGTGCCAGCAGTTACGCCAGGGGGCTGGTGGTCGACACTGAAGCTTTCTTT | CASSYARGLVVDTEAFF
few | . | TRBJ2-2 | TRBV5-1 | TGCGCCAGCAGCTTGGCAAGAATCTACACCGGGGAGCTGTTTTTT | CASSLARIYTGELFF
few | . | TRBJ2-6 | TRBV12-3/TRBV12-4 | TGTGCCAGCAGACAGGGTGACGGAAAGCCTGGGGCCAACGTCCTGACTTTC | CASRQGDGKPGANVLTF
few | . | TRBJ2-1 | TRBV28 | TGTGCCAGCAGTTTCTCCCATGAGCAGTTCTTC | CASSFSHEQFF
. | TRBD1 | TRBJ1-1 | TRBV15 | TGTGCCACCAGCAGGGACAGGGACAACACTGAAGCTTTCTTT | CATSRDRDNTEAFF
few | . | TRBJ2-6 | TRBV4-3 | TGCGCCAGCAGCCTAGACGAACGCCCCAAGGGGCGGGTAGGTGGGGCCAACGTCCTGACTTTC | CASSLDERPKGRVGGANVLTF
. | . | TRBJ2-1 | TRBV25-1 | TGTGCCAGCAGTGAATTTGGGGGGGGCCTCAATGAGCAGTTCTTC | CASSEFGGGLNEQFF
. | . | TRBJ1-5 | TRBV5-7 | TGTGCCAGCGGCGAAAGGACAGACATCAATCAGCCCCAGCATTTT | CASGERTDINQPQHF
many | . | TRBJ2-2 | TRBV29-1 | TGCAGCGTTGTCAGCACCGGGGAGCTGTTTTTT | CSVVSTGELFF
many | . | TRBJ1-1 | TRBV6-6 | TGTGCCAGCAGTTACGCAGCTGAAGCTTTCTTT | CASSYAAEAFF
few | . | TRBJ2-3 | TRBV6-2/TRBV6-3 | TGTGCCAGCGAAACGAAGCTCACAGATACGCAGTATTTT | CASETKLTDTQYF
few | TRBD1 | TRBJ2-2 | TRBV3-1 | TGTGCCAGCTCGGACAGGGGCACCGGGGAGCTGTTTTTT | CASSDRGTGELFF
many | . | TRBJ2-5 | TRBV20-1 | TGCAGTGCTAGAGTTATGGGGACCCAGTACTTC | CSARVMGTQYF
few | . | TRBJ2-4 | TRBV6-5 | TGTGCCAGCAGTCGGGGGTCAGGCATTCAGTACTTC | CASSRGSGIQYF
few | . | TRBJ1-2 | TRBV7-9 | TGTGCCAGCAGCTTTACAGGGAAGGAGAGCTATGGCTACACCTTC | CASSFTGKESYGYTF
. | TRBD1 | TRBJ1-1 | TRBV24-1 | TGTGCCACCAGTGATTTGGACAGGGGGCAGACTGAAGCTTTCTTT | CATSDLDRGQTEAFF
many | . | TRBJ2-3 | TRBV2 | TGTGCCAGCCTGGTGAGGACAGATACGCAGTATTTT | CASLVRTDTQYF
many | . | TRBJ2-2 | TRBV7-2 | TGTGCCAGCAGCTTAGGTCGAGGCACCGGGGAGCTGTTTTTT | CASSLGRGTGELFF
. | TRBD2 | TRBJ2-3 | TRBV2 | TGTGCCAGCGTGAAGCAACAGGTAGCGGGGGGACCCACAGATACGCAGTATTTT | CASVKQQVAGGPTDTQYF
many | . | TRBJ2-1 | TRBV9 | TGTGCCAGCAGCGTCCTAGAGACGACACCTGAGCAGTTCTTC | CASSVLETTPEQFF
many | . | TRBJ2-5 | TRBV5-1 | TGCGCCAGCAGCTTGGCGCGGGGGCCGGAAGAGACCCAGTACTTC | CASSLARGPEETQYF
few | . | TRBJ1-6 | TRBV6-2/TRBV6-3 | TGTGCCAGCAGTGCGAGTTACACGGGATCACCCCTCCACTTT | CASSASYTGSPLHF